A selection of T cell receptor beta chains follows, all from one sample in a study of T cell repertoires in cytomegalovirus infection. In TCRdb, the reads were re-called with MiXCR into one record per CDR3 protein. The top ten clones hold about 12% of a sample with more than 400,000 distinct CDR3 sequences, around 27% of them seen once. The sequenced sample consisted of PBMCs. These receptors all stem from a human donor in good health (CMV status not recorded). Some clones in this sample may be carry-over from other donors' samples. The CDR3 runs from the conserved cysteine through the conserved F or W. D genes are given only for firm matches. Clone sizes are given selectively: once, few, many, or a class where the clone is expanded.

size | J | D | V | CDR3 | DNA
. | TRBJ1-1 | . | TRBV12-3/TRBV12-4 | CASSAFTEAFF | TGTGCCAGCAGTGCGTTTACTGAAGCTTTCTTT
. | TRBJ2-2 | . | TRBV19 | CASSISGFVTGELFF | TGTGCCAGTAGTATATCGGGGTTTGTTACCGGGGAGCTGTTTTTT
. | TRBJ1-6 | TRBD1 | TRBV11-2 | CASSSQGNWPHF | TGTGCCAGCAGCTCACAGGGGAATTGGCCCCACTTT
. | TRBJ2-2 | TRBD1 | TRBV7-3 | CASSDYGTGNTGELFF | TGTGCCAGCAGCGACTACGGGACAGGGAACACCGGGGAGCTGTTTTTT
many | TRBJ1-2 | . | TRBV7-2 | CASSLVGGAVSYGYTF | TGTGCCAGCAGCTTGGTTGGGGGCGCGGTTAGCTATGGCTACACCTTC
few | TRBJ2-2 | . | TRBV5-6 | CASSLAGGGGAGTGELFF | TGTGCCAGCAGCTTGGCCGGTGGAGGGGGCGCGGGCACCGGGGAGCTGTTTTTT
few | TRBJ2-1 | . | TRBV12-5 | CASGPGSGADYNEQFF | TGTGCTAGTGGTCCGGGATCGGGAGCCGACTACAATGAGCAGTTCTTC
few | TRBJ1-6 | TRBD1 | TRBV19 | CASHPTGENSPLHF | TGTGCCAGCCATCCGACAGGGGAGAATTCACCCCTCCACTTT
few | TRBJ2-3 | . | TRBV12-5 | CASGLGLSASRDTQYF | TGTGCTAGTGGTTTGGGCCTCTCGGCGAGTAGAGATACGCAGTATTTT
. | TRBJ2-3 | TRBD2 | TRBV10-2 | CASRTSDPTDTQYF | TGCGCCAGCAGGACTAGCGATCCCACAGATACGCAGTATTTT
. | TRBJ2-5 | TRBD1 | TRBV11-3 | CASSGRGQYQETQYF | TGTGCCAGCAGCGGAAGGGGGCAGTACCAAGAGACCCAGTACTTC
. | TRBJ2-3 | . | TRBV6-2/TRBV6-3 | CASSYTSMYTQYF | TGTGCCAGCAGTTACACTAGCATGTATACGCAGTATTTT
. | TRBJ1-5 | . | TRBV11-3 | CASSLDKTQSYSNQPQHF | TGTGCCAGCAGCTTAGATAAGACACAGTCCTATAGCAATCAGCCCCAGCATTTT
. | TRBJ2-3 | . | TRBV6-5 | CASSYSYWDEQYF | TGTGCCAGCAGTTACTCCTATTGGGATGAGCAGTATTTT
few | TRBJ2-3 | . | TRBV5-1 | CASSLSGPSTDTQYF | TGCGCCAGCAGCTTGTCCGGGCCTAGCACAGATACGCAGTATTTT
few | TRBJ1-1 | . | TRBV7-9 | CASRLGLNTEAFF | TGTGCCAGCAGGCTGGGGTTAAACACTGAAGCTTTCTTT
few | TRBJ2-1 | TRBD2 | TRBV7-6 | CASSEGLAEQFF | TGTGCCAGCAGCGAGGGACTAGCGGAGCAGTTCTTC
. | TRBJ1-5 | TRBD1 | TRBV6-2/TRBV6-3 | CASSTAGQGNQPQHF | TGTGCCAGCAGCACGGCGGGACAGGGTAATCAGCCCCAGCATTTT
many | TRBJ2-1 | . | TRBV7-2 | CASSLDHRVSSYNEQFF | TGTGCCAGCAGCTTAGACCACAGGGTAAGCTCCTACAATGAGCAGTTCTTC
. | TRBJ1-2 | TRBD1 | TRBV20-1 | CSARDRDRGFHNYGYTF | TGCAGTGCTAGAGATCGGGACAGGGGGTTTCATAACTATGGCTACACCTTC
. | TRBJ2-1 | . | TRBV27 | CASSLSGRRPSYNEQFF | TGTGCCAGCAGTTTATCGGGACGGCGGCCCTCCTACAATGAGCAGTTCTTC
. | TRBJ2-1 | . | TRBV5-6 | CASSFLGDNEQFF | TGTGCCAGCAGCTTTCTCGGGGACAATGAGCAGTTCTTC
few | TRBJ1-1 | . | TRBV5-1 | CASSLAGRVMNTEAFF | TGCGCCAGCAGCTTGGCCGGCAGGGTTATGAACACTGAAGCTTTCTTT
. | TRBJ2-3 | TRBD2 | TRBV4-3 | CASSPANSGRADTQYF | TGCGCCAGCAGCCCCGCGAATAGCGGGAGGGCTGATACGCAGTATTTT
. | TRBJ1-2 | . | TRBV7-9 | CASSLPGHGYTF | TGTGCCAGCAGCTTACCAGGGCATGGCTACACCTTC
. | TRBJ2-1 | . | TRBV7-9 | CASSRGGGYNEQFF | TGTGCCAGCAGCCGCGGTGGGGGCTACAATGAGCAGTTCTTC
. | TRBJ1-5 | . | TRBV25-1 | CASSEEGRGQFDQPQHF | TGTGCCAGCAGTGAAGAGGGACGGGGGCAGTTTGATCAGCCCCAGCATTTT
few | TRBJ2-5 | . | TRBV28 | CASSLTRGGYGETQYF | TGTGCCAGCAGTTTGACCAGGGGAGGTTATGGGGAGACCCAGTACTTC
few | TRBJ2-1 | . | TRBV24-1 | CATSPFRGGRYNEQFF | TGTGCCACCAGTCCGTTTCGGGGCGGGCGATACAATGAGCAGTTCTTC
. | TRBJ2-1 | . | TRBV24-1 | CATSKAGQTPEQFF | TGTGCCACCAGTAAGGCGGGACAGACGCCGGAGCAGTTCTTC
. | TRBJ1-2 | TRBD1 | TRBV15 | CATSRDLSGTGAYGYTF | TGTGCCACCAGCAGAGATCTCTCGGGAACAGGGGCCTATGGCTACACCTTC
. | TRBJ2-2 | . | TRBV27 | CASSGANTGELFF | TGTGCCAGCTCCGGCGCGAACACCGGGGAGCTGTTTTTT
few | TRBJ2-7 | . | TRBV10-3 | CAISKDRSYEQYF | TGTGCCATCAGTAAAGACAGGAGCTACGAGCAGTACTTC
. | TRBJ2-7 | . | TRBV6-2/TRBV6-3 | CASRSTLLNYEQYF | TGTGCCAGCAGATCAACCCTGCTGAACTACGAGCAGTACTTC
. | TRBJ2-1 | . | TRBV12-3/TRBV12-4 | CASTYMGEQFF | TGTGCCAGCACCTACATGGGTGAGCAGTTCTTC
few | TRBJ2-5 | . | TRBV12-3/TRBV12-4 | CASSPRGQDETQYF | TGTGCCAGCAGCCCTCGGGGGCAGGACGAGACCCAGTACTTC
. | TRBJ1-1 | . | TRBV2 | CASRSGIHRNTEAFF | TGTGCCAGCAGATCAGGGATACATAGGAACACTGAAGCTTTCTTT
. | TRBJ1-1 | . | TRBV7-6 | CASSFSASNTEAFF | TGTGCCAGCAGCTTCTCGGCATCGAACACTGAAGCTTTCTTT
many | TRBJ1-1 | . | TRBV4-1 | CASSQRTVNTEAFF | TGCGCCAGCAGCCAAAGAACCGTGAACACTGAAGCTTTCTTT
few | TRBJ1-3 | . | TRBV3-1 | CASSQSRDSSGNTIYF | TGTGCCAGCAGCCAAAGTCGGGATAGCTCTGGAAACACCATATATTTT
. | TRBJ1-1 | . | TRBV5-1 | CASSLGPLQGGGAEAFF | TGCGCCAGCAGCTTGGGTCCCTTACAGGGCGGGGGGGCTGAAGCTTTCTTT
. | TRBJ2-2 | TRBD2 | TRBV28 | CASGISGSRNTGELFF | TGTGCCAGCGGCATCAGCGGGAGCCGGAACACCGGGGAGCTGTTTTTT
. | TRBJ2-7 | . | TRBV7-2 | CASSLLPPKISSYEQYF | TGTGCCAGCAGCTTGCTCCCCCCAAAAATCAGCTCCTACGAGCAGTACTTC
. | TRBJ2-5 | . | TRBV29-1 | CSVEVRDWETQYF | TGCAGCGTTGAGGTCAGGGACTGGGAGACCCAGTACTTC